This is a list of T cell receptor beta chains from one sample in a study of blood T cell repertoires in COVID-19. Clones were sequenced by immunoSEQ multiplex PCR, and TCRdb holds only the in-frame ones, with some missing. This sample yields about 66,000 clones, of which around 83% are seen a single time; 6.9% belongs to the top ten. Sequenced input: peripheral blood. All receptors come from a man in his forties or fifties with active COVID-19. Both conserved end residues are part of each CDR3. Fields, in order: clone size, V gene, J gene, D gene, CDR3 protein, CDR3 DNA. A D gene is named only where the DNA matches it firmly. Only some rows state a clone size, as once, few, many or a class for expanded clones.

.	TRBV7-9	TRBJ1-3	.	CASSPSGGAGNTIYF	TGTGCCAGCAGCCCTTCGGGAGGGGCTGGAAACACCATATATTTT
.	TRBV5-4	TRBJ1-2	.	CASSLAAGERGYTF	TGTGCCAGCAGCTTGGCTGCGGGGGAGAGGGGCTACACCTTC
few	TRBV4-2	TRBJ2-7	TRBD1	CASSQVQGSSYEQYF	TGTGCCAGCAGCCAAGTACAGGGGTCCTCCTACGAGCAGTACTTC
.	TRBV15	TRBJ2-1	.	CATSRDLHNEQFF	TGTGCCACCAGCAGAGATCTACACAATGAGCAGTTCTTC
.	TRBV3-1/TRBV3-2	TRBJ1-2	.	CASSQDNRADYGYTF	TGTGCCAGCAGCCAAGACAACAGGGCGGACTATGGCTACACCTTC
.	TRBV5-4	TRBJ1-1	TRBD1	CASSHGQGKATEAFF	TGTGCCAGCAGCCACGGACAGGGAAAGGCCACTGAAGCTTTCTTT
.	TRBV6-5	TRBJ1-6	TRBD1	CASSGGQNYNSPLHF	TGTGCCAGCAGCGGGGGACAGAACTATAATTCACCCCTCCACTTT
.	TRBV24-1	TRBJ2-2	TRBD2	CATSGSPRTSGGFTGELFF	TGTGCCACCAGTGGATCCCCTCGGACTAGCGGGGGTTTTACCGGGGAGCTGTTTTTT
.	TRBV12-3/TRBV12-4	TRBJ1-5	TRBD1	CASTQGGPQHF	TGTGCCAGCACCCAGGGGGGGCCCCAGCATTTT
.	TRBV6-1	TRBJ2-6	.	CASSDRRAGANVLTF	TGTGCCAGCAGTGATCGCAGGGCTGGGGCCAACGTCCTGACTTTC
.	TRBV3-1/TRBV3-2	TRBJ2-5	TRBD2	CASSSGLAGGRETQYF	TGTGCCAGCAGCAGCGGACTAGCGGGGGGGCGGGAGACCCAGTACTTC
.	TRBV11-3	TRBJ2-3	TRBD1	CASSKGTGGAADTQYF	TGTGCCAGCAGCAAGGGGACAGGGGGCGCGGCAGATACGCAGTATTTT
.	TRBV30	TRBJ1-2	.	CAWSVFQGSGYTF	TGTGCCTGGAGTGTATTTCAGGGGAGTGGCTACACCTTC
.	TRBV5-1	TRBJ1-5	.	CASSLGVGGNQPQHF	TGCGCCAGCAGCTTGGGCGTCGGGGGAAATCAGCCCCAGCATTTT
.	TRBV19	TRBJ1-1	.	CASTPGIVNTEAFF	TGTGCCAGTACCCCAGGGATCGTGAACACTGAAGCTTTCTTT
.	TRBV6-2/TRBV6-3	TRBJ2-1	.	CASSYENGSNNEQFF	TGTGCCAGCAGTTACGAGAACGGGAGCAACAATGAGCAGTTCTTC
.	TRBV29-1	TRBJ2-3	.	CSVEAPNTDTQYF	TGCAGCGTTGAGGCCCCAAACACAGATACGCAGTATTTT
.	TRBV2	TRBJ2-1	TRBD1	CASAQTTGGGSEQFF	TGTGCCAGCGCCCAGACCACAGGGGGCGGGAGTGAGCAGTTCTTC
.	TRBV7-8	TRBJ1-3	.	CASSLGARDTGNTIYF	TGTGCCAGCAGCTTAGGGGCCAGAGATACTGGAAACACCATATATTTT
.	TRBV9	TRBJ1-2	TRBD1	CASSSRSDRGGYTF	TGTGCCAGCAGCTCAAGATCGGACAGGGGTGGCTACACCTTC
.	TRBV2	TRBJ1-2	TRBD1	CATTNRGQGSYGYTF	TGTGCCACCACTAACCGCGGACAGGGGAGCTATGGCTACACCTTC
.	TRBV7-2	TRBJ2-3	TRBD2	CASSYTGTSGSTDTQYF	TGTGCCAGCAGTTATACCGGGACTAGCGGGAGTACAGATACGCAGTATTTT